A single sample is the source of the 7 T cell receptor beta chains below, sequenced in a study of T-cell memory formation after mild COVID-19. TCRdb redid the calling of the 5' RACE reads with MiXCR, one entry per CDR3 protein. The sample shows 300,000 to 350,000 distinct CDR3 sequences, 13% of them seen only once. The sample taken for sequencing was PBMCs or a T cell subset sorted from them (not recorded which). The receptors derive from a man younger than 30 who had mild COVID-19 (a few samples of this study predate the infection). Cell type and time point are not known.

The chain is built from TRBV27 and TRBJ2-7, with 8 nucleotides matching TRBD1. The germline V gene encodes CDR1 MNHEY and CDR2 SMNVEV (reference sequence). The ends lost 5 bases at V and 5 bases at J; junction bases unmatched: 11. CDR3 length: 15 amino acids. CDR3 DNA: TGTGCCAGCAGTCCACGGACAGGGAGTGTCGACGAGCAGTACTTC. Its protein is CASSPRTGSVDEQYF.

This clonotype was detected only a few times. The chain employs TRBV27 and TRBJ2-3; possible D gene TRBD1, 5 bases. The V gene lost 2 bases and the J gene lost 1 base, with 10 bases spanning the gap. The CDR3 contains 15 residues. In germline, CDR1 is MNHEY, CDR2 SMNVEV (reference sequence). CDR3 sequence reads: CASSLGALGTDTQYF. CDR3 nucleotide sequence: TGTGCCAGCAGTTTAGGGGCGCTGGGCACAGATACGCAGTATTTT.

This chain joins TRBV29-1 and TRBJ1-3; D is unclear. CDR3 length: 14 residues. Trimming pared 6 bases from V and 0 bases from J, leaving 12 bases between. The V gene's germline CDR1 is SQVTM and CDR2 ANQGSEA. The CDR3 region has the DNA TGCAGCGTCGTGGATACGAGCTCTGGAAACACCATATATTTT. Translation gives CSVVDTSSGNTIYF.

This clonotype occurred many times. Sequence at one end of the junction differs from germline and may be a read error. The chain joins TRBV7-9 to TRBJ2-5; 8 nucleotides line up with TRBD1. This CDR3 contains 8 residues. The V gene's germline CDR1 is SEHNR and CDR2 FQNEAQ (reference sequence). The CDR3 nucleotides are TGTGCCAGCAGCGGGACAGGCTTC. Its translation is CASSGTGF.

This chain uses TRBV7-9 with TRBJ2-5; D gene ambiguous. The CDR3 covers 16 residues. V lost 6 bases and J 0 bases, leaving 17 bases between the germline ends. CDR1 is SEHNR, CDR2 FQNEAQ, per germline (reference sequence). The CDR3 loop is CASRSDPGQDQETQYF. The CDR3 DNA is TGTGCCAGCAGGTCTGACCCTGGGCAGGACCAAGAGACCCAGTACTTC.

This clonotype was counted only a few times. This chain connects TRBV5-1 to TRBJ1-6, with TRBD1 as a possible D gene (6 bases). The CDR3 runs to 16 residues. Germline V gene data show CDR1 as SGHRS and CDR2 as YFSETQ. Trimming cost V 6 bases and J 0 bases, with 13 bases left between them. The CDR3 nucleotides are TGCGCCAGCACCGATACAGGGAGCTCCTATAATTCACCCCTCCACTTT. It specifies CASTDTGSSYNSPLHF.

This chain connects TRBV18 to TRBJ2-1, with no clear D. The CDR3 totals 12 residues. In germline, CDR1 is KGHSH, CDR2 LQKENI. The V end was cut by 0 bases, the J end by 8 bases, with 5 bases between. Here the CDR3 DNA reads TGTGCCAGCTCACCACCCAGCCATGAGCAGTTCTTC. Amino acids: CASSPPSHEQFF.